Sequencing of this T cell receptor (beta chain) was carried out in a study of cytomegalovirus exposure and HLA in healthy donors. About the research overall: A prior analysis found 100 million to 140 million unique TCR beta sequences from around 200 million T cells.

60 Vbeta and 13 Jbeta primers were used in PCR. The data were produced by immunoSEQ multiplex PCR, yet TCRdb's version contains in-frame clones alone and is incomplete. The sample shows around 130,000 clones, about 86% of them seen only once. Study findings and constraints: Confirmation was obtained in vitro that a few CMV-associated chains are specific for CMV antigens.

To note about this clone: Antigen specificity is unknown.

V was pared by 5 bases and J by 13 bases, with 9 bases of the junction left unmatched. The CDR3 has 14 residues. The germline CDR1 and CDR2 sequences are MNHEY and SMNVEV (reference sequence). This sequence originates from a man between 18 and 35 years old in good health and CMV-seronegative. Source material: PBMCs. This chain joins TRBV27 and TRBJ1-4, with TRBD1 matching 11 bases. This chain's CDR3 is CASSVGQGEFRLFF. The CDR3 coding sequence is TGTGCCAGCAGTGTGGGACAGGGGGAATTTAGACTGTTTTTT.